A single TCR beta chain is shown here with its context. CDR3 length: 15 residues. V lost 4 bases, J lost 3 bases, and 16 bases lay in between. Germline CDR1 MNHEY, CDR2 SMNVEV (reference sequence). These data originate in a study of shared T cell receptors in the human thymus. Generated by immunoSEQ multiplex PCR, the TCRdb table keeps only in-frame clones and is missing some. The table has around 730,000 clones, 70% to 90% seen once; the top ten hold about 0.011%. The same sample was also used in a study of human thymus T cells. Per that paper: Resections removed during corrective heart surgery provided the thymus tissue used. Related research found strongly overlapping thymic repertoires in unrelated individuals.

The origin of this receptor is a girl in the first two years of life with a congenital heart defect. Sample: thymocytes. The chain couples TRBV27 to TRBJ2-7; D may be TRBD1 (5 bases). The CDR3 DNA follows: TGTGCCAGCAGTTCACCAGGGATTATTTTCTACGAGCAGTACTTC. Protein: CASSSPGIIFYEQYF.